The 8 T cell receptor beta chains reported below all come from one sample, sequenced in a study of blood T cell repertoires in COVID-19. Some clones are missing from TCRdb's copy, which holds only in-frame ones; the method was immunoSEQ multiplex PCR. The sample records some 270,000 clones, more than 65% being singletons. Sequences were obtained from PBMCs or T cells enriched from blood (not recorded which). These receptors were obtained from a man in his forties or fifties who had recovered from COVID-19.

This chain connects TRBV5-4 to TRBJ2-7; D perhaps matches TRBD2 (6 bases). Germline CDR1 and CDR2: SGHNT and YYREEE (reference sequence). The CDR3 is 15 amino acids. Trimming shortened V by 0 bases and J by 0 bases, and 10 bases separated the two germline ends. The CDR3 coding sequence is TGTGCCAGCAGCTTGGTGGGGGGAAGCTCCTACGAGCAGTACTTC. This translates into CASSLVGGSSYEQYF.

The chain links TRBV3-1 (or the pseudogene TRBV3-2) to TRBJ1-2; 7 bases agree with TRBD1. CDR1 and CDR2 (germline): LGHDT, YNNKEL (reference sequence). The trim removed 4 bases at V and 5 bases at J, leaving 4 bases unmatched. The CDR3 is 13 residues long. CDR3 DNA sequence: TGTGCCAGCAGCCGACCGGGACAGTATGGCTACACCTTC. Residues: CASSRPGQYGYTF.

This clone was recorded a few times. The chain has TRBV14 and TRBJ2-2, with D maybe TRBD2 (5 bases). The CDR3 loop spans 15 amino acids. The V gene's germline CDR1 is SGHDN and CDR2 FVKESK. Trimming cost V 3 bases and J 6 bases, with 14 bases left between them. Written as DNA, the CDR3 is TGTGCCAGCAGCCAGGAGACTATAGGGTCCGGGGAGCTGTTTTTT. Protein product: CASSQETIGSGELFF. The variable domain in full, completed from reference TRBV14 and TRBJ2-2, reads EAGVTQFPSHSVIEKGQTVTLRCDPISGHDNLYWYRRVMGKEIKFLLHFVKESKQDESGMPNNRFLAERTGGTYSTLKVQPAELEDSGVYFCASSQETIGSGELFFGEGSRLTVL.

The chain couples TRBV4-1 to TRBJ1-6, with 7 positions matching TRBD1. Germline-derived CDR1 and CDR2 are MGHRA and YSYEKL. The junction had 8 bases not matched to a gene; V was cut back by 3 bases and J by 12 bases. The CDR3 is 14 residues long. CDR3 nucleotides: TGCGCCAGCAGCCAGGGTATAACAGGGGAACCCCTCCACTTT. Protein product: CASSQGITGEPLHF.

The chain combines TRBV5-6 with TRBJ2-7; D may be TRBD2 (7 bases). Trimming took off 4 bases at V and 2 bases at J, with 16 bases between the two ends. This CDR3 has 15 residues. Germline V lookup: CDR1 SGHDT, CDR2 YYEEEE. CDR3 DNA: TGTGCCAGCAGCCTCGGGGGGCCCGCGGCCTACGAGCAGTACTTC. It encodes CASSLGGPAAYEQYF.

The chain is built from TRBV19 and TRBJ1-1, with TRBD1 as a possible D gene (5 bases). CDR3 length equals 13 residues. V was trimmed by 3 bases and J by 6 bases, leaving 11 bases between them. In germline, CDR1 is LNHDA, CDR2 SQIVND (reference sequence). The CDR3 nucleotides read TGTGCCAGTAGTATGCCAGGGCCCTCTGAAGCTTTCTTT. Its translation: CASSMPGPSEAFF.

This chain uses TRBV30 with TRBJ1-3; D is unclear. Germline V CDR1 and CDR2: GTSNPN, SVGIG (reference sequence). The CDR3 contains 11 residues. With 5 bases removed from V and 4 bases from J, the gap between germline ends came to 6 bases. The CDR3 region is CAWPSGNTIYF. For the CDR3, the DNA is TGTGCCTGGCCCTCCGGAAACACCATATATTTT.

CDR3 region: CASSSAQGTIYF. In DNA, the CDR3 is TGTGCCAGCAGTTCCGCCCAGGGCACCATATATTTT. V is TRBV7-9 and J is TRBJ1-3, with D possibly being TRBD1 (5 bases). Trimming cost V 6 bases and J 9 bases, with 12 bases left between them. This CDR3 is 12 amino acids long. CDR1 and CDR2 (germline): SEHNR, FQNEAQ (reference sequence).